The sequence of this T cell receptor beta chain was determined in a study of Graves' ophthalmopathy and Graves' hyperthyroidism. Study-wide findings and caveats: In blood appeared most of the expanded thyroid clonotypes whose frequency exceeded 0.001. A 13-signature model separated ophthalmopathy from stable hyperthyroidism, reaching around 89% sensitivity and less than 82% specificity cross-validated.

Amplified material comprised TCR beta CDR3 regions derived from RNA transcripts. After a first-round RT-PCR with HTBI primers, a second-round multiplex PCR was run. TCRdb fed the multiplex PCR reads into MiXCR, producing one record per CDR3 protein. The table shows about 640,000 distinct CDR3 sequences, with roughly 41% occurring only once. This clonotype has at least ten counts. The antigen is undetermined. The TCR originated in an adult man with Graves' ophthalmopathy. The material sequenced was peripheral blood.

The CDR3 DNA is TGTGCCAGCAGCCAAGTCCCAAGCTACGAGCAGTACTTC. Translated, it gives CASSQVPSYEQYF. The chain carries TRBV3-1 and TRBJ2-7, with D uncertain. Germline CDR1 and CDR2: LGHDT and YNNKEL (reference sequence). V lost 1 base and J lost 3, with 7 bases in between. The CDR3 covers 13 residues.